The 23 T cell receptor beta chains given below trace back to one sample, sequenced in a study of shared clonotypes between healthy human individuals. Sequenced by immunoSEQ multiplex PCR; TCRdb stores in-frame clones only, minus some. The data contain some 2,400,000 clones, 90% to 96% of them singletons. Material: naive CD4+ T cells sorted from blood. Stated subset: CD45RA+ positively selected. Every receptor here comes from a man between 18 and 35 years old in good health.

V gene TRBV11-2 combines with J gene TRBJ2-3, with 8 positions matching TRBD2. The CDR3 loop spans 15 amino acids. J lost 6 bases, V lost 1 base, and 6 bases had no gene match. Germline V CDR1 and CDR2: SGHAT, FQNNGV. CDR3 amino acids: CASSLGTGGLDTQYF. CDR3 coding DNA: TGTGCCAGCAGCTTAGGGACGGGGGGGCTGGATACGCAGTATTTT. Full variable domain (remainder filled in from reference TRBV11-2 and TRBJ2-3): EAGVAQSPRYKIIEKRQSVAFWCNPISGHATLYWYQQILGQGPKLLIQFQNNGVVDDSQLPKDRFSAERLKGVDSTLKIQPAKLEDSAVYLCASSLGTGGLDTQYFGPGTRLTVL.

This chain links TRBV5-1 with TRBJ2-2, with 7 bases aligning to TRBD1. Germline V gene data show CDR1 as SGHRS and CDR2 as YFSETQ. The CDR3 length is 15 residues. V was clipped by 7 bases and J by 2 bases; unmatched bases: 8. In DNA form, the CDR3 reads TGCGCCAGCGGGTACGGGACAGATAACACCGGGGAGCTGTTTTTT. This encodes CASGYGTDNTGELFF.

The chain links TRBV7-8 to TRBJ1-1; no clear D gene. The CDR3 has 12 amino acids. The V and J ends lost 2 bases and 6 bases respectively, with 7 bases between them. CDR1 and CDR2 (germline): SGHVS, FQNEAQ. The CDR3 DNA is TGTGCCAGCAGCTTACTGAAGTCTGAAGCTTTCTTT. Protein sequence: CASSLLKSEAFF.

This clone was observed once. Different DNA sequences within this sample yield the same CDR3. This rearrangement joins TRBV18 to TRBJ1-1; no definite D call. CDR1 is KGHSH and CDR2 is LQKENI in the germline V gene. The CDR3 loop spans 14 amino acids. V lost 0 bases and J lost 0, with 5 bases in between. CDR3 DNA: TGTGCCAGCTCACCACCATCGCTGAACACTGAAGCTTTCTTT. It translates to CASSPPSLNTEAFF.

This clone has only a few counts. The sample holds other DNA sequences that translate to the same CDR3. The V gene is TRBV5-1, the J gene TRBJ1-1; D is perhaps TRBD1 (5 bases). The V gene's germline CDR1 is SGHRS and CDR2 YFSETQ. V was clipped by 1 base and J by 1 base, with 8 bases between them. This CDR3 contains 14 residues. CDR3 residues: CASSLRGQNTEAFF. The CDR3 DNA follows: TGCGCCAGCAGCTTGAGAGGACAGAACACTGAAGCTTTCTTT.

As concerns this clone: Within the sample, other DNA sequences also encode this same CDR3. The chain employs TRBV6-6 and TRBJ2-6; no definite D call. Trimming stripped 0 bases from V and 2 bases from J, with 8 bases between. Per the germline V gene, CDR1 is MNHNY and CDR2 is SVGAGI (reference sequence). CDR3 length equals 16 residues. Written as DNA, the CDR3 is TGTGCCAGCAGTTACTCGTCCGCTCCTGGGGCCAACGTCCTGACTTTC. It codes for CASSYSSAPGANVLTF.

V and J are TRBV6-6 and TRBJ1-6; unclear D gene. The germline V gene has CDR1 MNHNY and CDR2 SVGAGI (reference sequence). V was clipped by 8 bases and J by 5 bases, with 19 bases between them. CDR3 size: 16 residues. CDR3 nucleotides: TGTGCCAGCGCGCCTCTATCTGGGCGGAATAATTCACCCCTCCACTTT. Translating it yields CASAPLSGRNNSPLHF.

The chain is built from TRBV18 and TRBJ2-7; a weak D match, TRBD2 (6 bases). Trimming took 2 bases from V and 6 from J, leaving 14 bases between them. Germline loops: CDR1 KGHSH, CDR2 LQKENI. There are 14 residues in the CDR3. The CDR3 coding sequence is TGTGCCAGCTCACCAGGGACTGCCTGGGGCGAGCAGTACTTC. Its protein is CASSPGTAWGEQYF.

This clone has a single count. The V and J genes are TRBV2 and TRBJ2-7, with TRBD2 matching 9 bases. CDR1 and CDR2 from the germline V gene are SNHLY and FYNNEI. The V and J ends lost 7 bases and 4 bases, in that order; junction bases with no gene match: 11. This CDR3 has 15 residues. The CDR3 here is CASKRGREGLYEQYF. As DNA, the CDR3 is TGTGCCAGCAAAAGGGGGCGGGAGGGCTTATACGAGCAGTACTTC.

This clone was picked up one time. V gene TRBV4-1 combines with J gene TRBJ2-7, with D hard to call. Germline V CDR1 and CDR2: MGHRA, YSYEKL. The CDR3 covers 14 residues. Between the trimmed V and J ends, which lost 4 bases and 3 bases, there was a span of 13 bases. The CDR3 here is CASSPLPKSYEQYF. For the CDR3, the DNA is TGCGCCAGCAGCCCCCTCCCGAAGAGCTACGAGCAGTACTTC.

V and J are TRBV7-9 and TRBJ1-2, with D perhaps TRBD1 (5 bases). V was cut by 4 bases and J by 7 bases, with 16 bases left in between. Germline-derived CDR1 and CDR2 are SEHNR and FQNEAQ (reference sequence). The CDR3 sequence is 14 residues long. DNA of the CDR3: TGTGCCAGCAGCTGGTCCAGGGCCCTGGGTGGCTACACCTTC. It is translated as CASSWSRALGGYTF.

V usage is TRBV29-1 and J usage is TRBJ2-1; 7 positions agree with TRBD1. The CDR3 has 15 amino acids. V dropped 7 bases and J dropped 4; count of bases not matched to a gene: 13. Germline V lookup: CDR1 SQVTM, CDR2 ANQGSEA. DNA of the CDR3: TGCAGCGGATATCCGGACAGGAGCCCATACAATGAGCAGTTCTTC. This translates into CSGYPDRSPYNEQFF.

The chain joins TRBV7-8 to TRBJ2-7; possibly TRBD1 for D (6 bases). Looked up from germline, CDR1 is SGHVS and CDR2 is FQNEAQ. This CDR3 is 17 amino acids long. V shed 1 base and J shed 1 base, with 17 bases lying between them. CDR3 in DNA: TGTGCCAGCAGCTTAGATACCCGACCGACAGGATCCTACGAGCAGTACTTC. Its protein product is CASSLDTRPTGSYEQYF.

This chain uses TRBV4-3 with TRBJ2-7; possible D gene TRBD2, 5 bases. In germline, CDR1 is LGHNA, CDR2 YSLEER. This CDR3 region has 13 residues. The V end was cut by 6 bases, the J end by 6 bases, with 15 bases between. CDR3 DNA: TGCGCCAGCAGTGCCGACTACTTCGGCGAGCAGTACTTC. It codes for CASSADYFGEQYF.

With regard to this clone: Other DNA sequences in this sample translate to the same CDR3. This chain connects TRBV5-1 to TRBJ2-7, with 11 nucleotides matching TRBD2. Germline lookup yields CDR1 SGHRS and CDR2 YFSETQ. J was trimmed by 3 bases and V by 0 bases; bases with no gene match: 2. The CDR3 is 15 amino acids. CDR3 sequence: CASSLGGTSGYEQYF. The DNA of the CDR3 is TGCGCCAGCAGCTTGGGTGGGACTAGCGGCTACGAGCAGTACTTC.

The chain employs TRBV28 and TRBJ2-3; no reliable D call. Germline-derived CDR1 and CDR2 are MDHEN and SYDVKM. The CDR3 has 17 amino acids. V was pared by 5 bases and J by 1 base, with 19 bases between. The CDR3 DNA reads TGTGCCAGCAGTCAAAATAACGCCCTGCCGGGCACAGATACGCAGTATTTT. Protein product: CASSQNNALPGTDTQYF.

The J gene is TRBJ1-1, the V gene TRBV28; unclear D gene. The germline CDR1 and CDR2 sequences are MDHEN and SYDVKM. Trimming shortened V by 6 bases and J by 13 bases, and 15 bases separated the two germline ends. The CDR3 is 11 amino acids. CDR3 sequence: CASRLTNPLFF. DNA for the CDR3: TGTGCCAGCAGGCTGACAAACCCTCTTTTCTTT.

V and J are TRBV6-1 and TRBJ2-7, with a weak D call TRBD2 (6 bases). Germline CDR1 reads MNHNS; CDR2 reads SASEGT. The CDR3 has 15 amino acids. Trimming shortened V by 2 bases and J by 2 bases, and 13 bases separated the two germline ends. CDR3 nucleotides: TGTGCCAGCAGTGAACTAGGAGGGGCCACCTACGAGCAGTACTTC. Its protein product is CASSELGGATYEQYF.

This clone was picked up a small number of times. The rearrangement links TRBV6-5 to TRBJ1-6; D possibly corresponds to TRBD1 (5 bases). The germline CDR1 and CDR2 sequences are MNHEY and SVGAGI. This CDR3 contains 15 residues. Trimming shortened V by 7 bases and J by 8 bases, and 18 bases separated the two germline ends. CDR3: CASKGWGVSHSPLHF. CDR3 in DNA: TGTGCCAGCAAAGGATGGGGGGTTAGCCATTCACCCCTCCACTTT.

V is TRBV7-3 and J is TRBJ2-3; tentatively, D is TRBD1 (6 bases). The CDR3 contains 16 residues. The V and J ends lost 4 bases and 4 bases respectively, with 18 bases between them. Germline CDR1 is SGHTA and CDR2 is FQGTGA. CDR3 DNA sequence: TGTGCCAGCAGCTATATAAACAGGGAAGGGGCAGATACGCAGTATTTT. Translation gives CASSYINREGADTQYF. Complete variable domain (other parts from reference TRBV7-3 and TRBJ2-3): GAGVSQTPSNKVTEKGKYVELRCDPISGHTALYWYRQSLGQGPEFLIYFQGTGAADDSGLPNDRFFAVRPEGSVSTLKIQRTERGDSAVYLCASSYINREGADTQYFGPGTRLTVL.

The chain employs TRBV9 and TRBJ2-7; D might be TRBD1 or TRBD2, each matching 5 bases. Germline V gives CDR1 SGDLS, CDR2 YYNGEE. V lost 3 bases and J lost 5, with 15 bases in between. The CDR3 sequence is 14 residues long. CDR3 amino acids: CASSETGTQDEQYF. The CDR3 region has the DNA TGTGCCAGCAGCGAAACCGGGACGCAAGACGAGCAGTACTTC.

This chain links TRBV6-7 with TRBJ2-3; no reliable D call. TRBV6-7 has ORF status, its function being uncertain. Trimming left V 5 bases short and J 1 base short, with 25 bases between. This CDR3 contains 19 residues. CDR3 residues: CASSPPRRRLPPGTDTQYF. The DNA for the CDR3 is TGTGCCAGCAGTCCCCCCCGGCGGCGGTTGCCCCCTGGCACAGATACGCAGTATTTT.

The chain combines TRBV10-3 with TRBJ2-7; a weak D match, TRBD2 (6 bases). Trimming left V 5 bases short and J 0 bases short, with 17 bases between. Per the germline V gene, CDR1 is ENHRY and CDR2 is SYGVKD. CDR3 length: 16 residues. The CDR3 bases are TGTGCCATCAGTACCCCCGTCGCGGGGAGCTCCTACGAGCAGTACTTC. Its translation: CAISTPVAGSSYEQYF.